The next 2 T cell receptor beta chains were all read from a single sample in a study of T cells in Graves' hyperthyroidism and ophthalmopathy. RNA transcripts yielded amplified TCR beta CDR3 regions. TCR CDR3 regions were first amplified by RT-PCR with HTBI primers. Via MiXCR, TCRdb re-called the multiplex PCR reads, giving one row per CDR3 protein. Seen here are fewer than 650,000 distinct CDR3 sequences, about 45% observed once, and the top ten hold 44%. The material sequenced was peripheral blood or thyroid tissue (not recorded which). Receptors were obtained from an adult woman with Graves' disease, either hyperthyroidism or ophthalmopathy (not recorded which).

The CDR3 reads CATSRDKSTGNTIYF. The DNA for the CDR3 is TGTGCCACCAGCAGAGATAAGAGCACCGGAAACACCATATATTTT. The gene calls are TRBV15 and TRBJ1-3; unclear D gene. Trimming pared 0 bases from V and 4 bases from J, leaving 10 bases between. Germline V CDR1 and CDR2: LNHNV, YYDKDF (reference sequence). The CDR3 loop spans 15 amino acids. The full variable domain, in which reference TRBV15 and TRBJ1-3 provide the parts outside the CDR3, is DAMVIQNPRYQVTQFGKPVTLSCSQTLNHNVMYWYQQKSSQAPKLLFHYYDKDFNNEADTPDNFQSRRPNTSFCFLDIRSPGLGDTAMYLCATSRDKSTGNTIYFGEGSWLTVV.

CDR3 in amino acids: CASSFGLANGYTF. The CDR3 region has the DNA TGTGCCAGCAGTTTTGGTCTCGCAAATGGCTACACCTTC. The chain is built from TRBV28 and TRBJ1-2; D not certain. Trimming took 3 bases from V and 6 from J, leaving 11 bases between them. The germline V gene has CDR1 MDHEN and CDR2 SYDVKM. This CDR3 spans 13 amino acids.